This is a list of T cell receptor beta chains from one sample in a study of T cell repertoires in cytomegalovirus infection. TCRdb used MiXCR to reprocess the reads, holding one entry per CDR3 protein. The sample records around 100,000 distinct CDR3 sequences, about 9.5% being singletons. These receptors lack a known antigen. The sequenced sample consisted of PBMCs, sequenced either directly or after in vitro stimulation (not recorded which). The receptors come from a human donor in good health (CMV status not recorded). Some clones in this sample may be carry-over from other donors' samples. Each CDR3 is given with its conserved first and last residue. Fields, in order: V gene, J gene, clone size, CDR3 protein. Size tells how often a clone was seen (once, few, many) or the class of an expanded clone, and some rows leave it out.

v_gene: TRBV7-2; j_gene: TRBJ1-2; abundance: many; CDR3aa: CASSLGPDRVHGYTF
v_gene: TRBV12-3/TRBV12-4; j_gene: TRBJ1-3; abundance: few; CDR3aa: CASSLGDSGNTIYF
v_gene: TRBV7-8; j_gene: TRBJ2-2; abundance: many; CDR3aa: CASSLIIQGPGELFF
v_gene: TRBV27; j_gene: TRBJ1-5; abundance: few; CDR3aa: CASSGQAVEPQHF
v_gene: TRBV20-1; j_gene: TRBJ2-3; abundance: -; CDR3aa: CSARVNPLAGGGGTQYF
v_gene: TRBV5-5; j_gene: TRBJ2-7; abundance: few; CDR3aa: CASSLERSVEQYF
v_gene: TRBV28; j_gene: TRBJ1-4; abundance: many; CDR3aa: CASSFFGGMGTNEKLFF
v_gene: TRBV19; j_gene: TRBJ2-3; abundance: few; CDR3aa: CASSPWGRTDTQYF
v_gene: TRBV2; j_gene: TRBJ2-3; abundance: -; CDR3aa: CANFAGQLNGDTQYF
v_gene: TRBV19; j_gene: TRBJ2-3; abundance: few; CDR3aa: CASSISGASTDTQYF
v_gene: TRBV6-2/TRBV6-3; j_gene: TRBJ2-1; abundance: many; CDR3aa: CASSQMSGLAGTYNEQFF
v_gene: TRBV27; j_gene: TRBJ1-5; abundance: few; CDR3aa: CASSFSAVQPQHF
v_gene: TRBV5-8; j_gene: TRBJ1-6; abundance: -; CDR3aa: CASSSGQGYNSPLHF
v_gene: TRBV28; j_gene: TRBJ2-1; abundance: many; CDR3aa: CASSRDRAEGSGSSEQFF
v_gene: TRBV18; j_gene: TRBJ2-5; abundance: -; CDR3aa: CASSPLALSQETQYF
v_gene: TRBV7-8; j_gene: TRBJ1-1; abundance: many; CDR3aa: CASSLAPGYTEAFF
v_gene: TRBV2; j_gene: TRBJ2-1; abundance: -; CDR3aa: CASRGRLGERVGHNNEQFF
v_gene: TRBV12-3/TRBV12-4; j_gene: TRBJ1-5; abundance: many; CDR3aa: CASTHQGGYSNQPQHF
v_gene: TRBV7-3; j_gene: TRBJ1-3; abundance: many; CDR3aa: CASSLRSGEGNTIYF
v_gene: TRBV7-2; j_gene: TRBJ1-1; abundance: many; CDR3aa: CASSLGPGNTEAFF
v_gene: TRBV19; j_gene: TRBJ1-5; abundance: -; CDR3aa: CASSPGPGSNQPQHF
v_gene: TRBV14; j_gene: TRBJ1-6; abundance: many; CDR3aa: CASSQGQGERSPLHF
v_gene: TRBV6-2/TRBV6-3; j_gene: TRBJ2-7; abundance: many; CDR3aa: CASSYIGGIYEQYF
v_gene: TRBV27; j_gene: TRBJ2-3; abundance: few; CDR3aa: CASRLQSTDTQYF
v_gene: TRBV30; j_gene: TRBJ1-6; abundance: -; CDR3aa: CAWNPQVDSPLHF
v_gene: TRBV7-9; j_gene: TRBJ2-7; abundance: -; CDR3aa: CDSSLAGYEQYF
v_gene: TRBV19; j_gene: TRBJ1-3; abundance: few; CDR3aa: CVSSPDWGGNTIYF
v_gene: TRBV4-1; j_gene: TRBJ1-2; abundance: -; CDR3aa: CASSQRVLVGYGYTF
v_gene: TRBV5-4; j_gene: TRBJ2-4; abundance: few; CDR3aa: CASSLDTSGGRNIQYF
v_gene: TRBV7-8; j_gene: TRBJ2-1; abundance: many; CDR3aa: CASSLKGMLAGDNEQFF
v_gene: TRBV7-2; j_gene: TRBJ2-5; abundance: few; CDR3aa: CASSSGQGPQETQYF
v_gene: TRBV7-2; j_gene: TRBJ1-1; abundance: many; CDR3aa: CASSLGGRGTEAFF
v_gene: TRBV12-3/TRBV12-4; j_gene: TRBJ2-1; abundance: many; CDR3aa: CASRLGRGEQFF
v_gene: TRBV5-5; j_gene: TRBJ2-7; abundance: few; CDR3aa: CASSFPGSAEQYF
v_gene: TRBV20-1; j_gene: TRBJ1-1; abundance: -; CDR3aa: CSARDSNTEAFF
v_gene: TRBV12-3/TRBV12-4; j_gene: TRBJ2-2; abundance: few; CDR3aa: CASRRTGELFF
v_gene: TRBV6-5; j_gene: TRBJ1-1; abundance: many; CDR3aa: CASSYSSGQGEAFF
v_gene: TRBV6-1; j_gene: TRBJ1-3; abundance: many; CDR3aa: CASSRQFSGNTIYF
v_gene: TRBV6-2/TRBV6-3; j_gene: TRBJ2-1; abundance: -; CDR3aa: CASSLIGGNEQFF
v_gene: TRBV20-1; j_gene: TRBJ2-3; abundance: -; CDR3aa: CSARVGGYTDTQYF
v_gene: TRBV5-1; j_gene: TRBJ2-1; abundance: few; CDR3aa: CASSRTSGTYNEQFF
v_gene: TRBV6-6; j_gene: TRBJ1-1; abundance: many; CDR3aa: CASSPGKETEAFF
v_gene: TRBV28; j_gene: TRBJ2-2; abundance: -; CDR3aa: CASFPRGNGGTGELFF
v_gene: TRBV2; j_gene: TRBJ2-1; abundance: few; CDR3aa: CASTAEGGGLNEQFF
v_gene: TRBV20-1; j_gene: TRBJ2-5; abundance: few; CDR3aa: CSARKPAGVETQYF
v_gene: TRBV2; j_gene: TRBJ2-7; abundance: few; CDR3aa: CASGGETYEQYF
v_gene: TRBV6-5; j_gene: TRBJ2-7; abundance: many; CDR3aa: CASSSGTMDEQYF
v_gene: TRBV6-4; j_gene: TRBJ2-6; abundance: many; CDR3aa: CASGPNGGTGANVLTF